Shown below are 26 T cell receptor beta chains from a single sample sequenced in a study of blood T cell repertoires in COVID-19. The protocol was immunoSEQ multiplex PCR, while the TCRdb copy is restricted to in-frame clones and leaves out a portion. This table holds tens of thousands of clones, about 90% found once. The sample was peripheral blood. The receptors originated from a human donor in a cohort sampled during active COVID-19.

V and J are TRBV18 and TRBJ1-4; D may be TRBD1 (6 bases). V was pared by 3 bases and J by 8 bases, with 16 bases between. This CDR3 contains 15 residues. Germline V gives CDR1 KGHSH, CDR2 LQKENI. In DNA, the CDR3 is TGTGCCAGCTCACCCGCCAGGACAGTGGGGGAAAAACTGTTTTTT. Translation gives CASSPARTVGEKLFF. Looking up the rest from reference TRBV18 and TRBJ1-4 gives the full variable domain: NAGVMQNPRHLVRRRGQEARLRCSPMKGHSHVYWYRQLPEEGLKFMVYLQKENIIDESGMPKERFSAEFPKEGPSILRIQQVVRGDSAAYFCASSPARTVGEKLFFGSGTQLSVL.

The CDR3 DNA reads TGTGCCAGCAGCGCAAGGGGAAACTCTGGGGCCAACGTCCTGACTTTC. This encodes CASSARGNSGANVLTF. This rearrangement joins TRBV9 to TRBJ2-6; D is perhaps TRBD1 (5 bases). Germline V gene data show CDR1 as SGDLS and CDR2 as YYNGEE. The CDR3 runs 16 residues. Trimming removed 3 bases from V and 0 bases from J, with 10 bases in between.

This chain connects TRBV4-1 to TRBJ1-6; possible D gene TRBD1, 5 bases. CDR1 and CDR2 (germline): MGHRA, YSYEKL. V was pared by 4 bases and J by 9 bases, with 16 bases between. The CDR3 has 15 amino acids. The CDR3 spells CASSPHRGGGSPLHF. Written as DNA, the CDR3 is TGCGCCAGCAGCCCCCACCGGGGGGGTGGTTCACCCCTCCACTTT.

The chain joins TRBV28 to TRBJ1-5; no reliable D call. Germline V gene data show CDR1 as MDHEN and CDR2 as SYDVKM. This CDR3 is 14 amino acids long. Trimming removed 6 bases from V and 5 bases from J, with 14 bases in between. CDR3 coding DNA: TGTGCCAGCAGCCCTCAGTCTCAATATCAGCCCCAGCATTTT. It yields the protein CASSPQSQYQPQHF.

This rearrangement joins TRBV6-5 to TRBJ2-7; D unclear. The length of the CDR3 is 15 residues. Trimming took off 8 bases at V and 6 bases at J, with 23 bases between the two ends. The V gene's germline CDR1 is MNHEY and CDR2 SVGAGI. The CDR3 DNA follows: TGTGCCAGCCCTATTATGGGTGAGTACTACTTCGAGCAGTACTTC. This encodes CASPIMGEYYFEQYF.

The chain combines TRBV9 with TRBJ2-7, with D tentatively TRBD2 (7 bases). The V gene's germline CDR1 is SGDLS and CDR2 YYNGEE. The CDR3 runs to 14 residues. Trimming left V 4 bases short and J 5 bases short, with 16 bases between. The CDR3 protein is CASSPRGGGNEQYF. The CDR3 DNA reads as TGTGCCAGCAGCCCCCGTGGGGGGGGCAACGAGCAGTACTTC.

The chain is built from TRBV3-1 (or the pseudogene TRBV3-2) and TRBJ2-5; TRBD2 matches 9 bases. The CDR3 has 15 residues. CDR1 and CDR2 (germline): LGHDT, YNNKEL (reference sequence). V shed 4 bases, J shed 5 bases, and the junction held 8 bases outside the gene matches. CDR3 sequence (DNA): TGTGCCAGCAGCCCCGGGGTAGCGGGAGAGGAGACCCAGTACTTC. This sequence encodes CASSPGVAGEETQYF.

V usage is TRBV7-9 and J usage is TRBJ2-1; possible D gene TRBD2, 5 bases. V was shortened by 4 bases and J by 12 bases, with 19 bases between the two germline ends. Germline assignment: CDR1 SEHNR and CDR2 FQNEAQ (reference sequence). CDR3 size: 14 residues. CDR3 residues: CASSSRTSAGGQFF. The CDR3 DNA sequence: TGTGCCAGCAGCTCGCGCACTAGTGCCGGAGGGCAGTTCTTC.

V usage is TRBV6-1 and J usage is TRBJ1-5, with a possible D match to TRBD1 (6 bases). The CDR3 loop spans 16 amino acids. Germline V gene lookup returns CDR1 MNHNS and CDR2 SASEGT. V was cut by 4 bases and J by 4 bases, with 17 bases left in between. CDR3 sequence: CASSAYSDSLNQPQHF. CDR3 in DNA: TGTGCCAGCAGTGCCTACTCGGACAGCCTTAATCAGCCCCAGCATTTT.

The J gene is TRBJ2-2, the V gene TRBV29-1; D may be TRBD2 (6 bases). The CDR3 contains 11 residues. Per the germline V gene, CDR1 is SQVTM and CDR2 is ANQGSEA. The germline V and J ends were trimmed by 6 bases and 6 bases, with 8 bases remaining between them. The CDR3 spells CSVGGAGELFF. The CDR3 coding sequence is TGCAGCGTGGGGGGAGCCGGGGAGCTGTTTTTT.

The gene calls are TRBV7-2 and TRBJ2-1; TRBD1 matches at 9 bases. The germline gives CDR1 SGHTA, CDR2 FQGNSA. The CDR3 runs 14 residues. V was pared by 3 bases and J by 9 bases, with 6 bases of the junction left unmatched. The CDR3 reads CASSFTGGGGEQFF. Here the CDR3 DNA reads TGTGCCAGCAGCTTTACAGGGGGCGGTGGTGAGCAGTTCTTC.

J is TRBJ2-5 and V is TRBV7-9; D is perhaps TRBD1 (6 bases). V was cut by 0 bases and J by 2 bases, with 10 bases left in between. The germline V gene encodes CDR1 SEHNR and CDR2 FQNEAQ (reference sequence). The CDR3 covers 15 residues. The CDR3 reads CASSLAGAFQETQYF. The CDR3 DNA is TGTGCCAGCAGCTTAGCGGGGGCATTTCAAGAGACCCAGTACTTC. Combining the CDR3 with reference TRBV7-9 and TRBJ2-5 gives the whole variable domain DTGVSQNPRHKITKRGQNVTFRCDPISEHNRLYWYRQTLGQGPEFLTYFQNEAQLEKSRLLSDRFSAERPKGSFSTLEIQRTEQGDSAMYLCASSLAGAFQETQYFGPGTRLLVL.

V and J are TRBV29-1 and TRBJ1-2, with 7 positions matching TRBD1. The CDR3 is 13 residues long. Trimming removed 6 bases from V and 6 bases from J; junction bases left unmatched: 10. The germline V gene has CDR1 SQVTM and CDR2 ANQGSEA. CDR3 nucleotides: TGCAGCGTCGCAGACAGGGACGGCAATGGCTACACCTTC. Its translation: CSVADRDGNGYTF.

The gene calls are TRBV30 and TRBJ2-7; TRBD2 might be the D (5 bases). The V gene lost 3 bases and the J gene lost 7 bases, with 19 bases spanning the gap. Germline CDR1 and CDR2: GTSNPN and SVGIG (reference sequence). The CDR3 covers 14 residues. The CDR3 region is CAWSLSGLSGEQYF. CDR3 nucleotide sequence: TGTGCCTGGAGCCTTAGTGGGCTTTCGGGGGAGCAGTACTTC. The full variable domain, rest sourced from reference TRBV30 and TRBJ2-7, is SQTIHQWPATLVQPVGSPLSLECTVEGTSNPNLYWYRQAAGRGLQLLFYSVGIGQISSEVPQNLSASRPQDRQFILSSKKLLLSDSGFYLCAWSLSGLSGEQYFGPGTRLTVT.

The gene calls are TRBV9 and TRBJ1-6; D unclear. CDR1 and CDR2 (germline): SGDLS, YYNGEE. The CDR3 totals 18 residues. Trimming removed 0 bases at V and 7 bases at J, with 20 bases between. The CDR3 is CASSVGIGETNGNSPLHF. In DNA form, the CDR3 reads TGTGCCAGCAGCGTAGGCATTGGGGAGACAAACGGGAATTCACCCCTCCACTTT.

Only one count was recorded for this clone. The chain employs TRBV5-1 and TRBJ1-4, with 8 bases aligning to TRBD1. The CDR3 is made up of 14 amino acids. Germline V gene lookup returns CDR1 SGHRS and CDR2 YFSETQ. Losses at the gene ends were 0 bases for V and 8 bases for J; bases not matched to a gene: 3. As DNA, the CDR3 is TGCGCCAGCAGCTTGGGGGACAGGCCAGAAAAACTGTTTTTT. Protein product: CASSLGDRPEKLFF.

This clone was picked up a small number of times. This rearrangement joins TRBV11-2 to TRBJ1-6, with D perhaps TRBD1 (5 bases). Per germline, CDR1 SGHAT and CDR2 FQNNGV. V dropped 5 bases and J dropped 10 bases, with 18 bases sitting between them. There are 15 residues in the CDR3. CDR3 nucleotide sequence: TGTGCCAGCAGCCCCCCGGCAGGGATGCTCTCACCCCTCCACTTT. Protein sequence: CASSPPAGMLSPLHF.

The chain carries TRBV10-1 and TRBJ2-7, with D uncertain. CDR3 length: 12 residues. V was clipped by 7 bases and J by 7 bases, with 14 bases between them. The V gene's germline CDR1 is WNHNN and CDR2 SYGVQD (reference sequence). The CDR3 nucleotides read TGCGCCAGCAACAAATTAGCTCGGGAGCAGTACTTC. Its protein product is CASNKLAREQYF.

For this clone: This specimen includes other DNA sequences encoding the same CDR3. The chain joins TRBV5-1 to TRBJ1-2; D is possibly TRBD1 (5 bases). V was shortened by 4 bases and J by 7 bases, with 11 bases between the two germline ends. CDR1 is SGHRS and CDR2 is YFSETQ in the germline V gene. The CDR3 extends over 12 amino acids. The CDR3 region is CASSPRGGGYTF. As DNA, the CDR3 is TGCGCCAGCAGCCCCCGGGGGGGTGGCTACACCTTC.

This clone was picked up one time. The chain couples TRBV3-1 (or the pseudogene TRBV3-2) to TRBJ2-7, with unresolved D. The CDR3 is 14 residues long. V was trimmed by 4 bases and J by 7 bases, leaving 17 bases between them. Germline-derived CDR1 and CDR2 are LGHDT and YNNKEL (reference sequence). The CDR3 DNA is TGTGCCAGCAGCCGGGCGCTAAACCTCCCTGAGCAGTACTTC. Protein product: CASSRALNLPEQYF.

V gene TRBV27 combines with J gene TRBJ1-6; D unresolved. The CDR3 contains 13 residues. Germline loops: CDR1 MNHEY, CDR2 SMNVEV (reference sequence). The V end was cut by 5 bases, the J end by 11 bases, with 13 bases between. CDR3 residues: CASSPSYTAPLHF. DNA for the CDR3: TGTGCCAGCAGTCCCTCTTACACCGCACCCCTCCACTTT.

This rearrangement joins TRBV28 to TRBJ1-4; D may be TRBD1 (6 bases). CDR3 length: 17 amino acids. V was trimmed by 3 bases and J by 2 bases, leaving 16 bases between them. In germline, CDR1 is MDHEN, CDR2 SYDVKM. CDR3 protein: CASSFPYSGDTNEKLFF. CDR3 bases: TGTGCCAGCAGTTTTCCCTATTCAGGGGATACTAATGAAAAACTGTTTTTT.

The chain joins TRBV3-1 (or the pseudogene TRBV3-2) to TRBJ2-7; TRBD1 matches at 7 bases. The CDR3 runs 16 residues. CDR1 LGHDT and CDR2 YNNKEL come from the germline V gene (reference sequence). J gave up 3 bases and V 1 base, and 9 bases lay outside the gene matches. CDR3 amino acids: CASSQGPGQAFYEQYF. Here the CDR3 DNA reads TGTGCCAGCAGCCAAGGTCCCGGACAGGCTTTCTACGAGCAGTACTTC.

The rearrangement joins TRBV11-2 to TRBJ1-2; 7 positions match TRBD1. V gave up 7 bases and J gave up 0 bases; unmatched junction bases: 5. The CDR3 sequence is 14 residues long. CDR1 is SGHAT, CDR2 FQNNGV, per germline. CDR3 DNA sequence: TGTGCCAGCACTCTGACAGGGCCTAACTATGGCTACACCTTC. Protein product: CASTLTGPNYGYTF.

Here the CDR3 DNA reads TGTGCCAGGGCCGAGGCGGGCTTCTCCTACAATGAGCAGTTCTTC. It translates to CARAEAGFSYNEQFF. J is TRBJ2-1 and V is TRBV2, with D possibly being TRBD2 (5 bases). CDR1 is SNHLY, CDR2 FYNNEI, per germline. The CDR3 has 15 amino acids. V was trimmed by 9 bases and J by 0 bases, leaving 15 bases between them.

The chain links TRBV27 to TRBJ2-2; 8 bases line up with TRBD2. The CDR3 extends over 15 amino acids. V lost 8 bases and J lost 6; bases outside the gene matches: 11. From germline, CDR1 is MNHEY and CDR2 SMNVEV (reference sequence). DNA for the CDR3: TGTGCCAGCTCTGGGGCTAGCGGGTTCGCCGGGGAGCTGTTTTTT. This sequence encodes CASSGASGFAGELFF.